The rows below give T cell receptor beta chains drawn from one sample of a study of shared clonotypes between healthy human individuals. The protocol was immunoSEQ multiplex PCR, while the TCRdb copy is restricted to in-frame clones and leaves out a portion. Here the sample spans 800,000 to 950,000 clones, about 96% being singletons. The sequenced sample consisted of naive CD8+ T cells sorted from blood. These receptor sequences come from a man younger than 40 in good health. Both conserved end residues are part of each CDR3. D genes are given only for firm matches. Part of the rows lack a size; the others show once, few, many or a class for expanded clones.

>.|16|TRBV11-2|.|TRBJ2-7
TGTGCCAGCAACGAGCTAGGGGGAGGGATATCCTACGAGCAGTACTTC
CASNELGGGISYEQYF
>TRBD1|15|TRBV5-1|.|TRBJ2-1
TGCGCCAGCAGTGACGGACAGGGGGCCTACAATGAGCAGTTCTTC
CASSDGQGAYNEQFF
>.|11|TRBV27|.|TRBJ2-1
TGTGCCAGCAGTTGGGGGCATGAGCAGTTCTTC
CASSWGHEQFF
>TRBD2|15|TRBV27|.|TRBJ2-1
TGTGCCAGCAGTTCGATAAGCGGGACGTACAATGAGCAGTTCTTC
CASSSISGTYNEQFF
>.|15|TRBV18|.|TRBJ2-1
TGTGCCAGCTCACCGGAAGAATGGGGCCGGGATGAGCAGTTCTTC
CASSPEEWGRDEQFF
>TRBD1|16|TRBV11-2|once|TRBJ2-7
TGTGCCAGCAGCTCCAGACAGGGGCTGAGGGTATACGAGCAGTACTTC
CASSSRQGLRVYEQYF
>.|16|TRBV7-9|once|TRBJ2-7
TGTGCCAGCACCAAAGGGGGGGGTGAGACTCACTACGAGCAGTACTTC
CASTKGGGETHYEQYF
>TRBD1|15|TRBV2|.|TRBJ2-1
TGTGCCAGCCCCCAAAGACAGACAGGGAAGGATGAGCAGTTCTTC
CASPQRQTGKDEQFF
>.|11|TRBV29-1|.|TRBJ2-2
TGCAGCGTTGATGTTAACGGGGAGCTGTTTTTT
CSVDVNGELFF
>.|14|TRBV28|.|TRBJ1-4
TGTGCCAGCATTGGGGGAATTCAAGATGAAAAACTGTTTTTT
CASIGGIQDEKLFF